This T cell receptor beta chain is drawn from a study of cytomegalovirus exposure and HLA in healthy donors (dated by TCRdb to about 2017). Regarding the complete study: An earlier analysis of some 500 of the donors reported 250 to 350 Gb of sequence data and 120 million or so unique TCR beta sequences from about 179 million T cells. Rather than drawing on any new phenotypic data, the later analysis identified candidate immune exposures from TCR beta sequences and the way those sequences occurred across donors. Among a few hundred genotyped donors of the cohort, an average of roughly 240,000 unique TCR beta nucleotide sequences were sequenced per donor, roughly a sixth of them non-productive. In a later analysis, previously published TCR beta repertoires from roughly 710 donors were re-analyzed and high-resolution HLA genotyping was added so that TCR occurrence patterns could be studied. Every discovery cohort repertoire had been produced on one sequencing platform. An early release covering about 600 HLA-typed donors comprised approximately 290 gigabases of sequencing data and around 85 million unique TCR sequences. The number of donors typed differed by locus, with about 629-640 for A, B, C, DRB1 and DQB1, around 500 for DQA1, 600 to 610 for DPA1, and over 400 for DPB1. Class I and class II HLA loci were covered by the typing at four-digit resolution. The T cell repertoires of 666 subjects were profiled by immunosequencing and related to cytomegalovirus serostatus. Five DR-DQ haplotypes were treated as single units for association and clustering because of strong linkage in the cohort. The study was designed to test whether signatures of past pathogen exposure could be identified by cataloging public T cell receptors. Of the approximately 400 genotyped donors, less than 90% were placed in the genetic ancestry cluster associated with self-reported Caucasian donors. A later genetic analysis took genome-wide SNP genotypes for about 55% of the roughly 670 donors and used that subset as a discovery cohort. Alongside the repertoire data, information on donor age, sex, ethnicity and CMV serostatus was compiled. Along with the roughly 670-subject first cohort, a separate validation cohort of more than 90 different subjects was used. To predict cytomegalovirus infection status, the study brought together high-throughput TCR immunosequencing, statistical association of individual TCRs with disease status, and machine learning. In an earlier analysis of more than 550 of the donors, high-throughput TCR beta sequencing was used to judge whether each TCR beta V gene segment behaved as functional or pseudogenic.

Of note for this clone: The antigen it recognizes is unknown. Base quality data are lacking; no much larger clone is found one base away.

In total, approximately 700 healthy bone marrow donors made up the cohort. Cohort members were all nominally healthy when sampled, although unrecorded immune exposures were likely present. The donor tested CMV seropositive and was one of the 289 seropositive cohort members. A peripheral blood sample was provided by each donor, and peripheral blood mononuclear cells were used for TCR beta sequencing. Genomic DNA extraction from the blood cell samples was performed with the Qiagen DNeasy Blood Extraction Kit. The method behind the library was the immunoSEQ multiplex PCR assay. A mixture of 60 forward primers for TCR Vbeta segments and 13 reverse primers for TCR Jbeta segments was used in the multiplex PCR. The CDR3 region of rearranged TCR beta genes was amplified from genomic DNA with a multiplex PCR assay. The amplified TCR beta libraries were sequenced on the Illumina HiSeq System as 87-base-pair reads. Regarding the original processing steps: A later analysis tallied some 79 million unique TCR beta chains across the 666 repertoires, and roughly 11 million of those chains were shared by two or more donors. To remove PCR and sequencing errors, raw reads were error-corrected and collapsed into unique sequences using a nearest-neighbor algorithm that merged closely related sequences. To assign V, D and J gene segments, CDR3 sequences were aligned to IMGT reference sequences. For a sequence to be retained, at least a six-nucleotide match to both a V gene segment and a J gene segment was required. Rearrangements were called productive when the CDR3 lacked stop codons and stayed in frame with V and J; all others were non-productive. CDR3 was defined by IMGT convention, running from the second conserved V-encoded cysteine to the conserved J-encoded phenylalanine. The earlier analysis of roughly 590 of the donors excluded sequences that lacked an unambiguous match to a single V gene segment. In an earlier analysis of about 590 of the donors, a V segment was called functional when productive rearrangements were above 56.7%, and segregating when the standard deviation between donors exceeded 5%. A statistical classification framework was built to diagnose cytomegalovirus status from the catalog of TCR beta chain sequences. V and J gene assignment, in a later analysis, came from comparing TCR nucleotide sequences with IMGT/GENE-DB human TR gene sequences. The TCRdist pipeline was used in a later analysis to assign CDR3 sequences and most-parsimonious VDJ recombination scenarios. In a later analysis, each TCR beta chain was defined by its CDR3 amino acid sequence together with its V-gene family, and reads lacking a unique V-gene family were excluded. A later analysis removed 550 to 700 highly shared, low-generation-probability nucleotide sequences to deal with suspected cross-contamination and a sequencing artifact. A later analysis calculated a clonal expansion index for each public chain from normalized within-repertoire ranks of inferred template counts. In a later analysis, generation probabilities were computed using a VDJ recombination model fitted to out-of-frame rearrangements, and the results were checked against IGoR. A later analysis scored TCR-TCR, TCR-HLA and TCR-CMV co-occurrence with hypergeometric tests, applying a repertoire-size bias correction to TCR pairs. To estimate false discovery rates, a later analysis permuted the HLA or CMV assignments 20 times. In a later analysis, co-occurring TCRs were grouped using DBSCAN, with TCRdist sequence similarity added in when clustering inside HLA-allele-positive subsets. Repertoires with fewer than 30,000 or more than 120,000 public chains, plus five repertoires with anomalous nucleotide sharing, were excluded from co-occurrence clustering. TCRdb stores this immuneACCESS table with in-frame sequences only. Part of the clones is absent; in the studies checked, under half of the shortfall reflects unresolved V genes, and no reason is known for the rest. V and J calls and clone size are copied from that table; D and trimming were computed from the DNA. Recorded for this sample are roughly 100,000 clones; roughly three quarters of them occurred a single time. About a tenth of the sample is in the top ten clones.

The paper as a whole reports these results and caveats: It was suggested by the authors that the approach could potentially be generalized to other disease states and immunological phenotypes. In a later genetic analysis, a missense DCLRE1C variant was associated with V-gene and J-gene trimming of TCR beta chains, and the association was replicated in an independent cohort. The earlier analysis of some 560 of the donors excluded some 16 rarely observed V segments, including chromosome 9 orphons, because counts were too low. Broadly in line with IMGT annotations, most TCR beta V segments showed up in productive rearrangements about 90% or about 30% of the time in an earlier analysis of 587 of the donors. A total of 150 or so TCR beta chains were listed by the study as associated with cytomegalovirus. In a later analysis, TCR association rates were found to vary across HLA loci, with the most associated TCRs seen for DRB1 alleles and the fewest for HLA-C alleles. According to a later genetic analysis, donors in an Asian-associated ancestry cluster had fewer N-insertions in productive TCRs than the approximately 700-donor mean. Most TCR sequences were seen in very few donors, while some public TCRs were found in many individuals. Compared with equally common non-associated chains, HLA-associated TCR beta chains in a later analysis were more clonally expanded and had lower generation probabilities. Correlated functional status among segregating V segments might be attributable to linkage disequilibrium, but an unknown experimental factor could not be ruled out. CMV serostatus was the only immune exposure information available for the cohort. In both the original and validation cohorts, the classifier was reported to diagnose cytomegalovirus status with high specificity and sensitivity. Presence/absence analyses assumed roughly uniform sequencing depth across donors, an assumption that may not hold. Strong co-occurrence of HLA alleles, especially DR and DQ, made assigning TCR associations to individual alleles difficult. In vitro tests confirmed that three of the cytomegalovirus-associated TCR beta chains recognize cytomegalovirus antigens. The 87-base-pair reads could not distinguish some IMGT-functional V segments, including TRBV6-2 and TRBV6-3, so those segments were excluded. Several of the top co-occurrence clusters appeared to be linked to parvovirus B19, influenza, CMV and Epstein-Barr virus, according to a later analysis. Only TCR beta chains were sequenced in this cohort, and the absence of alpha or paired-chain data limited detectable features. A further reported finding was that TCR beta sequences accurately predicted the HLA-A and HLA-B alleles for most subjects in the first cohort. According to a later analysis, most CMV-associated TCR beta chains appeared to be HLA-restricted, and the HLA associations seemed to be driven largely by CMV exposure. Specific HLA alleles were associated with 15,000 to 20,000 TCR beta sequences at a false discovery rate of 0.05 in a later analysis. Because HLA typing was unavailable for some donors at each locus, only the typed subset was used in association tests. A cluster of highly shared sequence variants was judged likely to represent a technical artifact of the sequencing pipeline.

Including cysteine and valine, the CDR3 has 13 amino acids. The read is trimmed to its CDR3 DNA, 39 bases read in frame from base 1. V is trimmed back by 1 base and J by 7 bases, and the junction contains 4 bases that no gene match accounts for. From a lookup of the germline V gene (reference sequence), CDR1 and CDR2 are SEHNR and FQNEAQ. This sequence uses TRBV7-9 and TRBJ2-7; the central 7 bases match TRBD2. The sample was PBMCs. This clonotype was sampled from a middle-aged man in good health and CMV-seropositive. The CDR3 reads as follows: CASSLGGGAEQYV. The nucleotide sequence reads as follows: TGTGCCAGCAGCTTAGGCGGGGGTGCGGAGCAGTACGTC.